This is a list of T cell receptor beta chains from one sample in a study of T-cell reconstitution after alpha-beta-depleted transplantation in children. TCRdb re-called the PCR reads through MiXCR, storing one row per CDR3 protein. Of 250,000 to 300,000 distinct CDR3 sequences in the sample, over 7% were seen once. The sample in question was peripheral blood, obtained 360 days after TCRalphabeta/CD19-depleted stem cell transplant. These receptors were collected from a female patient between 2 and 15 years old who had a stem cell transplant for Fanconi anemia, so the T cells may come from the graft donor. Both conserved end residues are trimmed from each CDR3. The order of the fields is J gene, V gene, clone size, CDR3 protein. A clone size is listed for some rows: how often the clone was seen (once, few, many), or a class if it is expanded.

j_call: TRBJ1-5
v_call: TRBV15
clone_size: few
cdr3_aa: ATSSWGTGSFNQPQH

j_call: TRBJ1-6
v_call: TRBV28
clone_size: NA
cdr3_aa: ASSFWTGYNSPLH

j_call: TRBJ2-5
v_call: TRBV7-2
clone_size: NA
cdr3_aa: AGTLYQETQY

j_call: TRBJ1-5
v_call: TRBV25-1
clone_size: many
cdr3_aa: ASSVQGSNQPQH

j_call: TRBJ2-2
v_call: TRBV27
clone_size: NA
cdr3_aa: ASSLQFLGQPNTGELF

j_call: TRBJ2-5
v_call: TRBV20-1
clone_size: many
cdr3_aa: SALLAGGREETQY

j_call: TRBJ1-2
v_call: TRBV19
clone_size: NA
cdr3_aa: ASSTDGTVSYGYT

j_call: TRBJ2-1
v_call: TRBV11-2
clone_size: many
cdr3_aa: ASSSIPPGTGPYNEQF

j_call: TRBJ1-1
v_call: TRBV11-2
clone_size: many
cdr3_aa: ASSHGTVRTEAF

j_call: TRBJ1-6
v_call: TRBV28
clone_size: NA
cdr3_aa: ASSLSWRYSPLH

j_call: TRBJ1-4
v_call: TRBV7-6
clone_size: few
cdr3_aa: ASSENGALNEKLF

j_call: TRBJ1-3
v_call: TRBV12-3/TRBV12-4
clone_size: many
cdr3_aa: ASRGNTIY

j_call: TRBJ2-1
v_call: TRBV7-3
clone_size: NA
cdr3_aa: ASSRGGREQF

j_call: TRBJ2-4
v_call: TRBV7-8
clone_size: many
cdr3_aa: ASSLSQENIQY

j_call: TRBJ2-3
v_call: TRBV20-1
clone_size: many
cdr3_aa: SASLYSTDTQY

j_call: TRBJ2-7
v_call: TRBV18
clone_size: few
cdr3_aa: ASSPRGDWNEQY

j_call: TRBJ2-3
v_call: TRBV7-2
clone_size: many
cdr3_aa: ASSQTFLVEDTQY

j_call: TRBJ2-2
v_call: TRBV18
clone_size: many
cdr3_aa: ASSPGGTGELF

j_call: TRBJ2-1
v_call: TRBV4-2
clone_size: many
cdr3_aa: ASSQTGLAIGNEQF

j_call: TRBJ1-1
v_call: TRBV6-1
clone_size: few
cdr3_aa: ASSSHGGQDGAF

j_call: TRBJ1-4
v_call: TRBV6-5
clone_size: many
cdr3_aa: ASSYGDGVLF

j_call: TRBJ2-3
v_call: TRBV24-1
clone_size: NA
cdr3_aa: ATSDLSTDTQY

j_call: TRBJ2-3
v_call: TRBV7-2
clone_size: many
cdr3_aa: ASSLVPGRGGTDTQY

j_call: TRBJ2-7
v_call: TRBV20-1
clone_size: many
cdr3_aa: SAKAPGQGGNSYEQY

j_call: TRBJ2-1
v_call: TRBV5-1
clone_size: many
cdr3_aa: ASSLGQGSYNEQF

j_call: TRBJ2-4
v_call: TRBV11-1
clone_size: NA
cdr3_aa: ASSLDVWGRIAKNIQY

j_call: TRBJ2-7
v_call: TRBV3-1
clone_size: many
cdr3_aa: ASSQHYEQY

j_call: TRBJ2-3
v_call: TRBV6-5
clone_size: many
cdr3_aa: ASSYSIVRGGGPDTQY

j_call: TRBJ1-6
v_call: TRBV20-1
clone_size: NA
cdr3_aa: SALTGTGGNNSPLH

j_call: TRBJ2-1
v_call: TRBV11-1
clone_size: few
cdr3_aa: ASRRIRGLVRLGSYNEQF

j_call: TRBJ2-1
v_call: TRBV3-1
clone_size: NA
cdr3_aa: ASSQRLGTGNEQF

j_call: TRBJ1-3
v_call: TRBV9
clone_size: many
cdr3_aa: ASSSLTGDSGNTIY

j_call: TRBJ1-1
v_call: TRBV4-1
clone_size: few
cdr3_aa: ASSPGTGKELHTEAF

j_call: TRBJ1-2
v_call: TRBV4-2
clone_size: many
cdr3_aa: ASSQDLGTANNYGYT

j_call: TRBJ2-7
v_call: TRBV20-1
clone_size: few
cdr3_aa: SAVYLPPGHNFYEQY

j_call: TRBJ2-5
v_call: TRBV7-9
clone_size: NA
cdr3_aa: ASTQNLGGLETQY

j_call: TRBJ2-1
v_call: TRBV3-1
clone_size: few
cdr3_aa: ASSQRLAGPYNEQF

j_call: TRBJ1-5
v_call: TRBV28
clone_size: many
cdr3_aa: ASSPSHGALSGPQH

j_call: TRBJ2-3
v_call: TRBV10-3
clone_size: many
cdr3_aa: AISVSRARTDTQY

j_call: TRBJ2-7
v_call: TRBV24-1
clone_size: many
cdr3_aa: ATSDWTGDEQY

j_call: TRBJ2-7
v_call: TRBV7-9
clone_size: many
cdr3_aa: ASSLVSSGLAGVPQY

j_call: TRBJ2-4
v_call: TRBV6-1
clone_size: many
cdr3_aa: ASSEVSRGVLPSAKNIQY

j_call: TRBJ2-1
v_call: TRBV20-1
clone_size: many
cdr3_aa: SAERTGWNEQF

j_call: TRBJ2-7
v_call: TRBV7-3
clone_size: NA
cdr3_aa: ASSLTQGWAQFPFYEQY

j_call: TRBJ1-4
v_call: TRBV2
clone_size: few
cdr3_aa: ASSGRTGGEKLF

j_call: TRBJ2-7
v_call: TRBV5-1
clone_size: NA
cdr3_aa: ASSLAGLAGGEQY

j_call: TRBJ2-1
v_call: TRBV27
clone_size: many
cdr3_aa: ASSSPPPDRGANEQF

j_call: TRBJ2-1
v_call: TRBV9
clone_size: many
cdr3_aa: ASSVSASSGAYNEQF

j_call: TRBJ1-1
v_call: TRBV3-1
clone_size: few
cdr3_aa: ASDRGGDTEAF

j_call: TRBJ2-3
v_call: TRBV6-1
clone_size: many
cdr3_aa: ASSRASGGAADTQY

j_call: TRBJ2-7
v_call: TRBV7-2
clone_size: NA
cdr3_aa: ASRRDGSYEQY

j_call: TRBJ2-1
v_call: TRBV12-3/TRBV12-4
clone_size: many
cdr3_aa: ASSEGQYNEQF

j_call: TRBJ1-6
v_call: TRBV5-1
clone_size: NA
cdr3_aa: ASSFSGTGRSSYNSPLH

j_call: TRBJ2-3
v_call: TRBV5-1
clone_size: many
cdr3_aa: ASSLVLQGTDTQY

j_call: TRBJ2-4
v_call: TRBV29-1
clone_size: many
cdr3_aa: SALLGAKNIQY

j_call: TRBJ1-4
v_call: TRBV25-1
clone_size: many
cdr3_aa: ASTQGREKLF

j_call: TRBJ2-5
v_call: TRBV20-1
clone_size: NA
cdr3_aa: SSYGLGTQY

j_call: TRBJ2-1
v_call: TRBV6-2/TRBV6-3
clone_size: NA
cdr3_aa: ASSYGPPGLAGALYNEQF